This TCR beta chain was identified during a study of persistence of HIV-infected CD4 T cells. Study overall: Median time on suppressive ART was seven to eight years. Study-level findings and limits: TCRbeta richness was lower in CMV- and Gag-responding cells than in anti-CD3/anti-CD28-responding cells.

Remarks on this clone: Its target is not known.

An overlapping HIV-1 Gag peptide pool stimulated these cells at about 1 ug/peptide/mL. CD40L-negative CD69-negative CD45RO-high memory CD4+ T cells were sorted as populations depleted of antigen-responding cells. CD4+ T cell counts exceeded 400 cells/uL; CMV serology was positive. The immunoSEQ assay was version 4, run in survey mode. Produced via immunoSEQ multiplex PCR; TCRdb's table is partial and in-frame only. Among under 40,000 clones, approximately 85% were seen once, and the ten largest hold 18%. The CDR3 has 14 residues. The germline CDR1 and CDR2 sequences are SGHTA and FQGNSA. With 3 bases removed from V and 2 bases from J, the gap between germline ends came to 10 bases.

The sequencing used CD4+ T cells sorted from PBMCs after approximately 19-hour stimulation, collected from a patient who received antiretroviral therapy. The chain has TRBV7-2 and TRBJ2-5; D tentatively reads TRBD1 or TRBD2 (5 bases each). This clonotype was sampled from an adult woman with HIV who was CMV-seropositive. This chain's CDR3 is CASSFGTSQETQYF. CDR3 in DNA: TGTGCCAGCAGCTTCGGGACCTCACAAGAGACCCAGTACTTC.